Listed here are 20 T cell receptor beta chains from one sample, sequenced in a study of shared clonotypes between healthy human individuals. The method was immunoSEQ multiplex PCR; TCRdb's version includes in-frame clones alone and lacks a portion of them. The sample lists about 710,000 clones; 72% were seen once. The sample was memory CD4+ T cells sorted from blood. This sample's subset: CD45RA-negative fraction. These receptors came from a woman between 25 and 40 years old in good health.

Only a few counts were recorded for this clone. The sample contains more than one DNA sequence encoding this CDR3. The chain carries TRBV11-2 and TRBJ1-1, with D unresolved. The CDR3 is 13 amino acids. The V end lost 4 bases, the J end lost 3 bases, and 9 bases lay between the germline ends. Germline CDR1 is SGHAT and CDR2 is FQNNGV. The CDR3 loop reads CASSSQRDTEAFF. The CDR3 DNA reads as TGTGCCAGCAGCTCCCAACGTGACACTGAAGCTTTCTTT.

This clone has more than one count but fewer than ten. The chain uses TRBV2 and TRBJ1-2; D gene unclear. The CDR3 is 13 amino acids. Trimming pared 6 bases from V and 4 bases from J, leaving 12 bases between. Germline CDR1 reads SNHLY; CDR2 reads FYNNEI. CDR3 amino acids: CASSPVQVYGYTF. The CDR3 bases are TGTGCCAGCAGCCCAGTTCAGGTCTATGGCTACACCTTC.

The rearrangement uses TRBV27 and TRBJ1-4, with 7 bases aligning to TRBD1. CDR1 and CDR2 (germline): MNHEY, SMNVEV (reference sequence). This CDR3 contains 13 residues. With V trimmed by 3 bases and J by 8 bases, 3 bases remained unmatched. CDR3 in amino acids: CASSFNRGEKLFF. The CDR3 region has the DNA TGTGCCAGCAGTTTTAACAGGGGAGAAAAACTGTTTTTT.

This clone showed up just a few times. The CDR3: CASTPQGGTTEAFF. The CDR3 DNA follows: TGCGCCAGCACTCCACAGGGTGGTACGACTGAAGCTTTCTTT. This chain connects TRBV5-1 to TRBJ1-1; a possible D gene is TRBD1 (6 bases). V was trimmed by 6 bases and J by 5 bases, leaving 17 bases between them. Germline values: CDR1 SGHRS, CDR2 YFSETQ. The CDR3 contains 14 residues.

The rearrangement joins TRBV7-6 to TRBJ2-1, with 11 bases lining up with TRBD1. The CDR3 has 15 residues. Germline V gene data show CDR1 as SGHVS and CDR2 as FNYEAQ. J was trimmed by 8 bases and V by 2 bases; bases with no gene match: 5. CDR3 in DNA: TGTGCCAGCAGCTTAATGGGGACAGGGGGTGATGAGCAGTTCTTC. Translating gives CASSLMGTGGDEQFF.

The rearrangement joins TRBV2 to TRBJ2-3; 7 bases line up with TRBD2. Germline trimming cut 8 bases from V and 8 bases from J; bases unmatched to any gene: 10. The germline gives CDR1 SNHLY, CDR2 FYNNEI. This CDR3 is built from 13 residues. This CDR3 reads CASGGLTVGTQYF. CDR3 DNA: TGTGCCAGCGGGGGACTAACCGTGGGTACGCAGTATTTT.

The chain couples TRBV28 to TRBJ2-6, with a possible D match to TRBD1 (5 bases). V was trimmed by 6 bases and J by 4 bases, leaving 10 bases between them. Germline assignment: CDR1 MDHEN and CDR2 SYDVKM. The CDR3 has 14 residues. CDR3 nucleotides: TGTGCCAGCAGGGCAGGGTACGGGGCCAACGTCCTGACTTTC. It translates to CASRAGYGANVLTF.

This clone has a count of ten or more. The chain combines TRBV4-1 with TRBJ1-6; D not certain. The germline V gene encodes CDR1 MGHRA and CDR2 YSYEKL. The ends were cut back, 0 bases at V and 3 bases at J, with 18 bases in the middle. This CDR3 spans 19 amino acids. Written as DNA, the CDR3 is TGCGCCAGCAGCCAAGATCTCCCCCCCCCAGGTCTCTATAATTCACCCCTCCACTTT. Its protein product is CASSQDLPPPGLYNSPLHF.

This chain connects TRBV30 to TRBJ1-5; 11 bases map to TRBD1. CDR1 and CDR2 from the germline V gene are GTSNPN and SVGIG (reference sequence). V shed 3 bases, J shed 6 bases, and the junction held 7 bases outside the gene matches. The CDR3 has 15 residues. The CDR3 nucleotides read TGTGCCTGGAGGAAACGGGACAGGGGGACTCAGCCCCAGCATTTT. Its translation: CAWRKRDRGTQPQHF.

This clone was detected a few times. This chain uses TRBV6-5 with TRBJ2-2, with D unclear. Germline-derived CDR1 and CDR2 are MNHEY and SVGAGI. The ends were cut back, 1 base at V and 5 bases at J, with 11 bases in the middle. This CDR3 is 15 amino acids long. The CDR3 coding sequence is TGTGCCAGCAGTTACTTCTCCAGTGGAACCGGGGAGCTGTTTTTT. Its translation: CASSYFSSGTGELFF.

The CDR3 region is CASRGQRKDYTF. CDR3 nucleotide sequence: TGTGCCAGCAGGGGACAGCGAAAGGACTACACCTTC. The chain combines TRBV6-6 with TRBJ1-2; 7 nucleotides match TRBD1. CDR3 length: 12 residues. V shed 6 bases and J 10 bases; nucleotides not matched to a gene: 8. Germline values: CDR1 MNHNY, CDR2 SVGAGI (reference sequence).

The chain uses TRBV7-7 and TRBJ2-1; 8 bases map to TRBD2. CDR1 SSHAT and CDR2 FNYEAQ come from the germline V gene (reference sequence). The CDR3 sequence is 13 residues long. The ends lost 6 bases at V and 8 bases at J; junction bases unmatched: 6. The CDR3 nucleotides read TGTGCCAGCAGTGGGACTAGTCTCGATGAGCAGTTCTTC. Protein sequence: CASSGTSLDEQFF.

The J gene is TRBJ1-1, the V gene TRBV6-5, with TRBD1 as a possible D gene (5 bases). Trimming cost V 5 bases and J 9 bases, with 19 bases left between them. From germline, CDR1 is MNHEY and CDR2 SVGAGI. The CDR3 spans 14 residues. For the CDR3, the DNA is TGTGCCAGCAGTCAGGGTTGGGGCGTACTAAAAGCTTTCTTT. Translation gives CASSQGWGVLKAFF.

This chain connects TRBV27 to TRBJ1-1; maybe TRBD1 (6 bases). V was pared by 3 bases and J by 10 bases, with 15 bases between. From germline, CDR1 is MNHEY and CDR2 SMNVEV (reference sequence). CDR3 length: 13 amino acids. The CDR3 region is CASSFRGRGGAFF. The CDR3 bases are TGTGCCAGCAGTTTCAGGGGTCGCGGGGGAGCTTTCTTT.

This clone was seen a single time. The V gene is TRBV7-9, the J gene TRBJ1-4; TRBD1 matches 10 bases. CDR3 size: 17 residues. Germline CDR1 is SEHNR and CDR2 is FQNEAQ (reference sequence). Trimming cost V 5 bases and J 2 bases; bases outside gene matches: 8. Here the CDR3 DNA reads TGTGCCAGCAGCCCGGGGGACAGGGGTGTGACTAATGAAAAACTGTTTTTT. It specifies CASSPGDRGVTNEKLFF.

The CDR3 is CATQGPFTGELFF. For the CDR3, the DNA is TGTGCCACCCAGGGACCTTTCACCGGGGAGCTGTTTTTT. The V and J genes are TRBV7-3 and TRBJ2-2; D might be TRBD1 or TRBD2, each matching 5 bases. The V gene lost 10 bases and the J gene lost 4 bases, with 13 bases spanning the gap. CDR1 is SGHTA and CDR2 is FQGTGA in the germline V gene. CDR3 size: 13 residues.

The count of this clone is one. The chain joins TRBV27 to TRBJ2-7; no clear D gene. Germline values: CDR1 MNHEY, CDR2 SMNVEV (reference sequence). This CDR3 spans 14 amino acids. Trimming removed 8 bases from V and 2 bases from J, with 16 bases in between. The CDR3 sequence is CASGLKRATYEQYF. CDR3 sequence (DNA): TGTGCCAGCGGATTGAAAAGGGCCACCTACGAGCAGTACTTC.

This chain connects TRBV7-3 to TRBJ2-5, with D possibly being TRBD1 (5 bases). CDR3 length equals 15 residues. The V end lost 5 bases, the J end lost 0 bases, and 13 bases lay between the germline ends. Germline V gene sequence: CDR1 SGHTA, CDR2 FQGTGA. The CDR3 nucleotides are TGTGCCAGCAGCCCCGCTAGGACAAACCAAGAGACCCAGTACTTC. This sequence encodes CASSPARTNQETQYF.

The chain links TRBV5-5 to TRBJ2-5; weak D call: TRBD1 (6 bases). Deletions cut 4 bases from V and 5 bases from J, with 12 bases between. The CDR3 runs to 13 residues. Germline V gene sequence: CDR1 SGHKS, CDR2 YYEKEE (reference sequence). The CDR3 here is CASSGTLWETQYF. The CDR3 DNA follows: TGTGCCAGCAGCGGGACACTTTGGGAGACCCAGTACTTC.

In nucleotides, the CDR3 is TGTGCCAGCAGCCAAGATTGGCTCCGCACAGATACGCAGTATTTT. It translates to CASSQDWLRTDTQYF. V gene TRBV4-2 combines with J gene TRBJ2-3, with D unresolved. V gave up 0 bases and J gave up 1 base, with 8 bases separating them. CDR3 size: 15 residues. CDR1 and CDR2 (germline): LGHNA, YNFKEQ.